This entry is about one T cell receptor (beta chain). Generated by immunoSEQ multiplex PCR, the TCRdb table keeps only in-frame clones and is missing some. The sample includes roughly 68,000 clones, roughly 92% of them seen just once. This entry belongs to a study of technical replicates of blood from a handful of donors. Germline values: CDR1 SQVTM, CDR2 ANQGSEA. CDR3 size: 12 residues. V lost 0 bases, J lost 5 bases, and 8 bases lay in between. The clonotype was recovered from a human donor in good health. Sequencing was performed on T cells isolated from PBMCs. This rearrangement joins TRBV29-1 to TRBJ2-7; D is possibly TRBD1 (5 bases). The CDR3 coding sequence is TGCAGCGTTGAAGACAGGGTGCACGAGCAGTACTTC. This sequence encodes CSVEDRVHEQYF.